In its sample, the clone carrying this T cell receptor (beta chain) was seen once. The record originates from a study of blood T cell repertoires in COVID-19. Profiled with immunoSEQ multiplex PCR; TCRdb holds only in-frame clones, not every one. The table includes 200,000 to 250,000 clones, 88% detected once. Recovered participants had two consecutive negative NP/OP PCR tests, healthcare professional clearance, or symptom resolution. The sequence was obtained from a woman aged 25 to 39 who had recovered from COVID-19. The specimen was PBMCs or T cells enriched from blood (not recorded which).

CDR3 in amino acids: CASSAETGSGELFF. The DNA of the CDR3 is TGTGCCAGCAGCGCCGAAACAGGGTCCGGGGAGCTGTTTTTT. This rearrangement joins TRBV9 to TRBJ2-2, with D possibly being TRBD1 (6 bases). Per the germline V gene, CDR1 is SGDLS and CDR2 is YYNGEE. Trimming pared 3 bases from V and 6 bases from J, leaving 12 bases between. The CDR3 is made up of 14 amino acids.